This T cell receptor (beta chain) was documented in a study of cytotoxic CD8 clonotypes in ibrutinib-treated CLL. On the study more broadly: An average of about 250,000 productive templates and approximately 90,000 productive rearrangements was obtained per sample. Study-wide findings and caveats: Progressing patients had sampling times that differed from those of sustained-remission patients.

Assay: immunoSEQ multiplex PCR; the TCRdb copy retains only in-frame clones and omits some. The data contain more than 150,000 clones, about 72% of them seen just once; the ten biggest clones take up around an eighth. This clone has only a few counts. Antigen: not known. V lost 4 bases and J 5 bases, leaving 10 bases between the germline ends. CDR3 length: 13 amino acids. Per germline, CDR1 SGHRS and CDR2 YFSETQ. TCR beta libraries used about 1.9 micrograms of genomic DNA from cryopreserved PBMCs. Source: PBMCs, taken after 24 months of ibrutinib treatment. The receptor's source is a human donor with chronic lymphocytic leukemia. The rearrangement uses TRBV5-1 and TRBJ1-5; no clear D gene. CDR3 nucleotides: TGCGCCAGCAGCACAGAGGTAGATCAGCCCCAGCATTTT. As protein: CASSTEVDQPQHF.